This T cell receptor (beta chain) was found in a study of spatial heterogeneity in lung cancer. Study information: More beta-chain than alpha-chain sequences were consistently detected. Whole-study results and caveats: Expanded intratumoral alpha and beta TCR counts tracked tumor mutation counts. The study estimated around 6.3% alpha and about 13% beta chain coverage of tumor T cells.

The V end was cut by 3 bases, the J end by 6 bases, with 9 bases between. The CDR3 runs 13 residues. Per the germline V gene, CDR1 is LGHDT and CDR2 is YNNKEL (reference sequence). A single record per CDR3 protein comes from TCRdb applying MiXCR to the 5' RACE reads. Of around 7,400 distinct CDR3 sequences listed, less than 8.5% are singletons. This clonotype ranks as medium-sized. Antigen specificity is unknown. Time point specified: sample taken at primary tumor resection. Whole RNA obtained from tumor, nontumor lung or frozen PBMC underwent sequencing without sorting. The chain links TRBV3-1 to TRBJ2-1; possible D gene TRBD1, 6 bases. The sample was lung tumor tissue, taken at surgery. The receptor's source is a male donor with early-stage non-small cell lung cancer. The CDR3 sequence is CASSQGAPNEQFF. CDR3 DNA: TGTGCCAGCAGCCAGGGGGCCCCCAATGAGCAGTTCTTC.